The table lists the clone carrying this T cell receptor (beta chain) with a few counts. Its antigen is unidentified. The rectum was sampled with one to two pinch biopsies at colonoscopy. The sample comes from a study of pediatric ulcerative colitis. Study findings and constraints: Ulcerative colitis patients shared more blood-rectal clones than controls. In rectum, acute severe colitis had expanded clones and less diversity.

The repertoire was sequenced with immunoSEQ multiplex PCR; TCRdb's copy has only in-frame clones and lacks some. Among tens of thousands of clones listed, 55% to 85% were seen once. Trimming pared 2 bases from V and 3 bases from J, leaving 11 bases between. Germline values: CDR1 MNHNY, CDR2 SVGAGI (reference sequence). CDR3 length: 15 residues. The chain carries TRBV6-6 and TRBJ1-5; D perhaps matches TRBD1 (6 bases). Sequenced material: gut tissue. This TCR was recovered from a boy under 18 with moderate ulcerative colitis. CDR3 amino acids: CASSYRDTYNQPQHF. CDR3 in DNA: TGTGCCAGCAGTTACCGGGACACATACAATCAGCCCCAGCATTTT.